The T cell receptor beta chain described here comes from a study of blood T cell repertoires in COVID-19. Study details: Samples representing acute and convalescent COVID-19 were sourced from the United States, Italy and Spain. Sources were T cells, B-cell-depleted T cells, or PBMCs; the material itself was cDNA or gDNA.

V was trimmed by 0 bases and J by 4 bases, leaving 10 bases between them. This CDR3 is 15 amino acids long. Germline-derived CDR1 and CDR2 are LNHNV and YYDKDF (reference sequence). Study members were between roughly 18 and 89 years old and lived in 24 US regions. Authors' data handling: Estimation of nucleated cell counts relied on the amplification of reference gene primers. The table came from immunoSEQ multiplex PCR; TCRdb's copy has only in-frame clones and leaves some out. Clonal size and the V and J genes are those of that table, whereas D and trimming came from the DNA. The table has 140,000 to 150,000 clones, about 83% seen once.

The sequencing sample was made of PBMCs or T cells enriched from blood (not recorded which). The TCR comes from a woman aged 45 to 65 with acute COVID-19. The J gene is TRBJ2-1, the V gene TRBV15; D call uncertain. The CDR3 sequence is CATSREQIIYNEQFF. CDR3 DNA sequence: TGTGCCACCAGCAGAGAGCAGATAATTTACAATGAGCAGTTCTTC.